Listed here are 22 T cell receptor beta chains from one sample, sequenced in a study of technical replicates of blood from four donors. Profiling relied on immunoSEQ multiplex PCR, and the TCRdb table lists in-frame clones only, not all of them. The data contain roughly 100,000 clones, around 93% of them seen just once; the ten biggest clones take up 0.34%. Sequenced: T cells isolated from PBMCs. These receptors all come from a human donor in good health.

This clone was recorded only once. The chain uses TRBV6-1 and TRBJ2-4; D gene ambiguous. Per germline, CDR1 MNHNS and CDR2 SASEGT. Between the trimmed V and J ends, which lost 1 base and 3 bases, there was a span of 10 bases. This CDR3 region has 15 residues. The CDR3 DNA reads as TGTGCCAGCAGTGAAGTAGAGGAAGACAAAAACATTCAGTACTTC. Translated, it gives CASSEVEEDKNIQYF.

The CDR3 sequence: CASSSNHRAGGEQYF. CDR3 nucleotides: TGTGCCAGCAGTTCCAACCACAGGGCCGGGGGGGAGCAGTACTTC. This chain links TRBV6-5 with TRBJ2-7, with D possibly matching TRBD2 (7 bases). The germline V gene has CDR1 MNHEY and CDR2 SVGAGI. Trimming left V 4 bases short and J 7 bases short, with 20 bases between. The length of the CDR3 is 15 residues.

V gene TRBV6-1 combines with J gene TRBJ1-1; possibly TRBD1 for D (6 bases). The CDR3 has 15 residues. Germline CDR1 and CDR2: MNHNS and SASEGT. The V end was cut by 6 bases, the J end by 0 bases, with 14 bases between. The CDR3 spells CASSRTAVMNTEAFF. The CDR3 DNA reads TGTGCCAGCAGCCGGACAGCCGTCATGAACACTGAAGCTTTCTTT.

The CDR3 sequence: CASSFTMTGNTEAFF. CDR3 nucleotides: TGTGCCAGCAGTTTCACCATGACAGGGAACACTGAAGCTTTCTTT. This chain connects TRBV6-5 to TRBJ1-1, with D perhaps TRBD1 (6 bases). Germline assignment: CDR1 MNHEY and CDR2 SVGAGI. The CDR3 is 15 residues long. V dropped 4 bases and J dropped 1 base, with 13 bases sitting between them.

The V call is TRBV14, the J call TRBJ1-2; possible D gene TRBD1, 5 bases. Germline lookup yields CDR1 SGHDN and CDR2 FVKESK. Trimming cost V 6 bases and J 3 bases, with 17 bases left between them. This CDR3 is 15 amino acids long. In nucleotides, the CDR3 is TGTGCCAGCAGTCCAGCCATGGGGGGTCACTATGGCTACACCTTC. Translation gives CASSPAMGGHYGYTF.

The chain recombines TRBV6-5 with TRBJ2-3; TRBD2 matches 10 bases. The germline gives CDR1 MNHEY, CDR2 SVGAGI. V shed 0 bases, J shed 5 bases, and the junction held 5 bases outside the gene matches. The CDR3 has 16 amino acids. CDR3 DNA sequence: TGTGCCAGCAGTTACTCTATCAGCGGGAGGGGAGATACGCAGTATTTT. As protein: CASSYSISGRGDTQYF.

This clone appeared a few times. The chain couples TRBV6-5 to TRBJ1-1; the match to TRBD1 covers 7 bases. The germline CDR1 and CDR2 sequences are MNHEY and SVGAGI. This CDR3 contains 14 residues. Trimming took 4 bases from V and 8 from J; bases not matched to a gene: 10. The CDR3 loop reads CASSSLRQGGEAFF. CDR3 DNA sequence: TGTGCCAGCAGTTCCCTCCGACAGGGTGGAGAAGCTTTCTTT.

The chain joins TRBV6-5 to TRBJ2-5, with D tentatively TRBD2 (6 bases). This CDR3 comprises 14 residues. V shed 6 bases and J shed 1 base, with 12 bases lying between them. Looked up from germline, CDR1 is MNHEY and CDR2 is SVGAGI. The CDR3 DNA is TGTGCCAGCAGCAAGCGGGCCAGCCAAGAGACCCAGTACTTC. Translation gives CASSKRASQETQYF.

V usage is TRBV10-3 and J usage is TRBJ2-5, with 9 bases identical to TRBD1. With 10 bases clipped from V and 4 bases from J, the junction kept 19 bases outside the gene matches. This CDR3 spans 17 amino acids. Germline values: CDR1 ENHRY, CDR2 SYGVKD. The CDR3 is CATSILVLDRGVETQYF. In DNA form, the CDR3 reads TGTGCCACCTCTATTCTTGTCCTGGACAGGGGTGTAGAGACCCAGTACTTC.

The rearrangement uses TRBV28 and TRBJ1-3; a possible D gene is TRBD1 (5 bases). Trimming pared 6 bases from V and 4 bases from J, leaving 25 bases between. CDR1 and CDR2 (germline): MDHEN, SYDVKM. The CDR3 is made up of 18 amino acids. This CDR3 reads CASRPTSSRGMAGNTIYF. DNA for the CDR3: TGTGCCAGCAGACCTACATCCTCGCGGGGGATGGCGGGAAACACCATATATTTT.

V usage is TRBV9 and J usage is TRBJ2-5; D gene uncertain. Germline-derived CDR1 and CDR2 are SGDLS and YYNGEE. V shed 4 bases and J shed 4 bases, with 11 bases lying between them. This CDR3 contains 13 residues. The CDR3 protein is CASSFALGETQYF. The CDR3, as DNA: TGTGCCAGCAGCTTCGCACTCGGAGAGACCCAGTACTTC.

The rearrangement joins TRBV11-3 to TRBJ2-5; a possible D gene is TRBD2 (5 bases). Trimming took off 5 bases at V and 1 base at J, with 17 bases between the two ends. Germline V gene lookup returns CDR1 SGHNT and CDR2 YENEEA. This CDR3 is built from 16 residues. CDR3 nucleotide sequence: TGTGCCAGCAGCGGTAAACCAGCGGATATCCAAGAGACCCAGTACTTC. The encoded protein is CASSGKPADIQETQYF.

This chain links TRBV6-5 with TRBJ1-2, with TRBD1 identical over 10 bases. J gave up 8 bases and V 0 bases, and 6 bases lay outside the gene matches. The CDR3 totals 15 residues. CDR1 and CDR2 from the germline V gene are MNHEY and SVGAGI. CDR3 sequence: CASSYSKGTGVGYTF. The DNA for the CDR3 is TGTGCCAGCAGTTACTCGAAGGGGACAGGGGTGGGCTACACCTTC.

The V and J genes are TRBV29-1 and TRBJ2-7; D may be TRBD2 (5 bases). The germline V gene encodes CDR1 SQVTM and CDR2 ANQGSEA. V shed 5 bases and J shed 0 bases, with 17 bases lying between them. CDR3 length: 15 residues. The CDR3 DNA sequence: TGCAGCGTTAACATAGGGAGCTTCAGCTCCTACGAGCAGTACTTC. Its translation is CSVNIGSFSSYEQYF.

The rearrangement links TRBV7-8 to TRBJ2-3; tentatively, D is TRBD2 (5 bases). V dropped 1 base and J dropped 4 bases, with 12 bases sitting between them. CDR3 length equals 15 residues. Looked up from germline, CDR1 is SGHVS and CDR2 is FQNEAQ. The CDR3, as DNA: TGTGCCAGCAGCTTAGGAGACCGGGGTCCAGATACGCAGTATTTT. Protein product: CASSLGDRGPDTQYF.

The chain links TRBV28 to TRBJ2-1; 8 bases agree with TRBD1. The CDR3 is made up of 16 amino acids. Germline loops: CDR1 MDHEN, CDR2 SYDVKM. V lost 5 bases to trimming and J lost 1 base; unmatched junction nucleotides: 7. The CDR3 loop is CASSLTGGRSYNEQFF. The CDR3 nucleotides are TGTGCCAGCAGTCTCACAGGGGGGAGGTCCTACAATGAGCAGTTCTTC.

The gene calls are TRBV5-1 and TRBJ2-2; TRBD1 matches at 8 bases. From germline, CDR1 is SGHRS and CDR2 YFSETQ. CDR3 length: 18 amino acids. Trimming removed 4 bases from V and 0 bases from J; junction bases left unmatched: 11. The CDR3 spells CASSRNRGEPSNTGELFF. CDR3 nucleotides: TGCGCCAGCAGCCGGAACAGGGGGGAGCCATCGAACACCGGGGAGCTGTTTTTT. The full variable domain, with the rest looked up from reference TRBV5-1 and TRBJ2-2, is KAGVTQTPRYLIKTRGQQVTLSCSPISGHRSVSWYQQTPGQGLQFLFEYFSETQRNKGNFPGRFSGRQFSNSRSEMNVSTLELGDSALYLCASSRNRGEPSNTGELFFGEGSRLTVL.

The rearrangement uses TRBV6-5 and TRBJ2-7; weak D call: TRBD2 (6 bases). V was cut by 2 bases and J by 3 bases, with 8 bases left in between. This CDR3 region has 13 residues. The germline V gene has CDR1 MNHEY and CDR2 SVGAGI. CDR3 in DNA: TGTGCCAGCAGTTACGGGGGGTACTACGAGCAGTACTTC. It translates to CASSYGGYYEQYF.

This clone was observed a single time. The rearrangement links TRBV28 to TRBJ1-4; 8 nucleotides match TRBD1. Germline assignment: CDR1 MDHEN and CDR2 SYDVKM. This CDR3 is 16 amino acids long. V lost 4 bases and J lost 6; bases outside the gene matches: 10. This CDR3 is CASSSLRQGLYEKLFF. The CDR3 DNA sequence: TGTGCCAGCAGTTCTTTGAGACAGGGGCTTTATGAAAAACTGTTTTTT.

The genes are TRBV25-1 and TRBJ2-3; perhaps TRBD1 as D (5 bases). The CDR3 has 15 residues. CDR1 is MGHDK, CDR2 SYGVNS, per germline. Trimming took off 2 bases at V and 3 bases at J, with 12 bases between the two ends. Written as DNA, the CDR3 is TGTGCCAGCAGTGAAGTGATCAGGGCAACAGATACGCAGTATTTT. Protein product: CASSEVIRATDTQYF.

V and J are TRBV2 and TRBJ2-7, with 9 bases that match TRBD2. The CDR3 length is 13 residues. The V gene end was trimmed by 6 bases and the J gene end by 6 bases; junction bases not matched to a gene: 6. The germline CDR1 and CDR2 sequences are SNHLY and FYNNEI. CDR3 bases: TGTGCCAGCAGGCAGGGACTAGCTTCCGAGCAGTACTTC. Translation: CASRQGLASEQYF. The variable domain in full, completed from reference TRBV2 and TRBJ2-7, reads EPEVTQTPSHQVTQMGQEVILRCVPISNHLYFYWYRQILGQKVEFLVSFYNNEISEKSEIFDDQFSVERPDGSNFTLKIRSTKLEDSAMYFCASRQGLASEQYFGPGTRLTVT.

This clone was counted between two and nine times. The gene calls are TRBV7-2 and TRBJ2-2, with 8 nucleotides matching TRBD2. CDR3 size: 17 residues. Germline V CDR1 and CDR2: SGHTA, FQGNSA. Unmatched junction bases numbered 5, after V lost 1 base and J lost 1 base. The CDR3, as DNA: TGTGCCAGCAGCTTAGATGGCGCGGGAGGGAACACCGGGGAGCTGTTTTTT. Its protein product is CASSLDGAGGNTGELFF.